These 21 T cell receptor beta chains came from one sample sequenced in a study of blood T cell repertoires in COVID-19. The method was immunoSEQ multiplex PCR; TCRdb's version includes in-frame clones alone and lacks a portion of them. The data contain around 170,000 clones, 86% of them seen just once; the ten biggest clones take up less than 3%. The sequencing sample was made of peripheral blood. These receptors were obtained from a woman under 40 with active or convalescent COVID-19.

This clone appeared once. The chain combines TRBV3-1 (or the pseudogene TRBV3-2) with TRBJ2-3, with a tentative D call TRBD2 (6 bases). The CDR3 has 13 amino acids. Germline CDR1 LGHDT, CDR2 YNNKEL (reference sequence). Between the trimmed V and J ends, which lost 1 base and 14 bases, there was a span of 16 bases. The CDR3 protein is CASSQGGRRQRYF. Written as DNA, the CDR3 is TGTGCCAGCAGCCAAGGGGGGAGGAGACAGCGGTATTTT.

The CDR3 DNA reads as TGTGCCAGCAGTTACTCGGGACAGGGGGCCTACGAGCAGTACTTC. It encodes CASSYSGQGAYEQYF. V and J are TRBV6-6 and TRBJ2-7, with TRBD1 matching 11 bases. The ends lost 0 bases at V and 2 bases at J; junction bases unmatched: 0. Germline-derived CDR1 and CDR2 are MNHNY and SVGAGI (reference sequence). CDR3 length: 15 amino acids.

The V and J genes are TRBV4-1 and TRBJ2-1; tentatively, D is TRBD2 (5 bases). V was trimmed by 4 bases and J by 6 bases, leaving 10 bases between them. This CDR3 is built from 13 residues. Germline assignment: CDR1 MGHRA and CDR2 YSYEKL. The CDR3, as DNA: TGCGCCAGCAGCCTATCCACTAGCAATGAGCAGTTCTTC. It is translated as CASSLSTSNEQFF.

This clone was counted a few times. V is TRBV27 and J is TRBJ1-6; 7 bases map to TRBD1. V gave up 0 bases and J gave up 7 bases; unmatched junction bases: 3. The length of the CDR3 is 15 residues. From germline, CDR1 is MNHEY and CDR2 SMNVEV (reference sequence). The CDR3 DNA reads TGTGCCAGCAGTTTATCTGCAGGGGGAAATTCACCCCTCCACTTT. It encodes CASSLSAGGNSPLHF.

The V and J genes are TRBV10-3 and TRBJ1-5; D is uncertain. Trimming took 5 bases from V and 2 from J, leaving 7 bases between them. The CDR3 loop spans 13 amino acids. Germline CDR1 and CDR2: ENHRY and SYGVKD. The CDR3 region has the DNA TGTGCCATCAGTCCTGAGGGCAATCAGCCCCAGCATTTT. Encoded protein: CAISPEGNQPQHF.

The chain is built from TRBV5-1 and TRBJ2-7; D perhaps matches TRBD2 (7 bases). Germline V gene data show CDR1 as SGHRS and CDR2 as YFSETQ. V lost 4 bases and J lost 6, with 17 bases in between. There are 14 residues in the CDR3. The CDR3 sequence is CASSPFGGQGEQYF. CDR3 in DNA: TGCGCCAGCAGCCCCTTCGGGGGGCAAGGCGAGCAGTACTTC.

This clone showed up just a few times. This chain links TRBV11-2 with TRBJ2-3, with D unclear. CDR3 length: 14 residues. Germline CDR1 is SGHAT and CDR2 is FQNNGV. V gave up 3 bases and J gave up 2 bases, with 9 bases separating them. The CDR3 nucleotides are TGTGCCAGCAGCTTCTCCACAACCACAGATACGCAGTATTTT. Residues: CASSFSTTTDTQYF.

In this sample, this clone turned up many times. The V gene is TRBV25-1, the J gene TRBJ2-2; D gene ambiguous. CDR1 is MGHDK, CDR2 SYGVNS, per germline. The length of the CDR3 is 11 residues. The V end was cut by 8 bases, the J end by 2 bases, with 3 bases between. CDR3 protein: CASLNTGELFF. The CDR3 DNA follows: TGTGCCAGCCTTAACACCGGGGAGCTGTTTTTT.

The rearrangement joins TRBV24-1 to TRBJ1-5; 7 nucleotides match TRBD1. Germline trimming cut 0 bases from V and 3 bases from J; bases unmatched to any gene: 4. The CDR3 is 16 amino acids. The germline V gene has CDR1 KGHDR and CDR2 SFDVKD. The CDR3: CATSDLTGAFNQPQHF. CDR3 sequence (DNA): TGTGCCACCAGTGATTTGACAGGGGCTTTCAATCAGCCCCAGCATTTT.

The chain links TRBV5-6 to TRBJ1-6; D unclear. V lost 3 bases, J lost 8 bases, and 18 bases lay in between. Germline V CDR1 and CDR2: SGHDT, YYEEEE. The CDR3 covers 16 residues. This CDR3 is CASSSGLTHGDSPLHF. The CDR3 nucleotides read TGTGCCAGCAGCTCCGGACTCACCCACGGGGATTCACCCCTCCACTTT.

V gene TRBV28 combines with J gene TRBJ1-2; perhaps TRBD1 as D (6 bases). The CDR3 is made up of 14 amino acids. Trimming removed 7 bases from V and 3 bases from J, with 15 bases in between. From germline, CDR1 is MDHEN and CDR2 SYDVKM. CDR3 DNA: TGTGCCAGCAAGAGGGGTGGACAGTACTATGGCTACACCTTC. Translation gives CASKRGGQYYGYTF.

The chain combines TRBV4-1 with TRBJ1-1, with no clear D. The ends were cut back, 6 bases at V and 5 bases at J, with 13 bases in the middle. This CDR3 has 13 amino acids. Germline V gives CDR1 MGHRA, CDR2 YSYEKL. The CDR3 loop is CASSELRQTEAFF. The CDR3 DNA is TGCGCCAGCAGTGAACTCCGACAAACTGAAGCTTTCTTT.

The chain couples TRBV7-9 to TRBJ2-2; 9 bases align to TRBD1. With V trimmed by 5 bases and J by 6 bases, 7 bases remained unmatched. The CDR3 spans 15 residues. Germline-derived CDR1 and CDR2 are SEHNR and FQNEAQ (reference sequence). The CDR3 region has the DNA TGTGCCAGCAGCAGGACAGGGGAGATCGCCGGGGAGCTGTTTTTT. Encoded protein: CASSRTGEIAGELFF.

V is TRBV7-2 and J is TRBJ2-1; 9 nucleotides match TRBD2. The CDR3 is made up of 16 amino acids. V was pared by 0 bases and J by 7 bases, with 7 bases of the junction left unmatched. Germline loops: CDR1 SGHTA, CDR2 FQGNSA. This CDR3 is CASSLARLAGTNEQFF. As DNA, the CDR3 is TGTGCCAGCAGCTTAGCGCGTCTAGCGGGAACAAATGAGCAGTTCTTC.

The CDR3 DNA reads TGTGCCAGCACCTCCCCCAAACGGGGGGGCGAGCAGTACTTC. Its protein is CASTSPKRGGEQYF. V is TRBV13 and J is TRBJ2-7; TRBD2 agrees at 8 bases. CDR3 length: 14 amino acids. The trim removed 7 bases at V and 6 bases at J, leaving 11 bases unmatched. Germline V CDR1 and CDR2: PRHDT, FYEKMQ (reference sequence). Full variable domain (missing parts from reference TRBV13 and TRBJ2-7): AAGVIQSPRHLIKEKRETATLKCYPIPRHDTVYWYQQGPGQDPQFLISFYEKMQSDKGSIPDRFSAQQFSDYHSELNMSSLELGDSALYFCASTSPKRGGEQYFGPGTRLTVT.

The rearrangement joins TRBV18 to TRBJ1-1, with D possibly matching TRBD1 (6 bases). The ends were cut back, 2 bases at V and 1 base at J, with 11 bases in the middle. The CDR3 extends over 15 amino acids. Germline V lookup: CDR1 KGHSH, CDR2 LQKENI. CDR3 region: CASSPTLTGNTEAFF. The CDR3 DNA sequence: TGTGCCAGCTCACCAACTTTGACAGGGAACACTGAAGCTTTCTTT.

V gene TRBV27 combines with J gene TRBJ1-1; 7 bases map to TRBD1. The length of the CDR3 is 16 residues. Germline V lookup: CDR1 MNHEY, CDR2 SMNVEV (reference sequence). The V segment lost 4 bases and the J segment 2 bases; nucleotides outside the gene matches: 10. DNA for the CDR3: TGTGCCAGCAGTTCGTACAGGGGAGGATATAACACTGAAGCTTTCTTT. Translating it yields CASSSYRGGYNTEAFF.

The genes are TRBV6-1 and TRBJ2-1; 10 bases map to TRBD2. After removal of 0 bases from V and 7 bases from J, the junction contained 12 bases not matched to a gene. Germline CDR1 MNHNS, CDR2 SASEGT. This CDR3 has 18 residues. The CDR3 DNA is TGTGCCAGCAGTGAAGCCGGGGCTAGCGGGAGACCGGTTAATGAGCAGTTCTTC. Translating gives CASSEAGASGRPVNEQFF.

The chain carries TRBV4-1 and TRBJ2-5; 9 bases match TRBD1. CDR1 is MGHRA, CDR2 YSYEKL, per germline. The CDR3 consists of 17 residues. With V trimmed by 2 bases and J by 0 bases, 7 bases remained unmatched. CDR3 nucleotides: TGCGCCAGCAGCCAACCCAGGGACAGGGCAAACCAAGAGACCCAGTACTTC. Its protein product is CASSQPRDRANQETQYF.

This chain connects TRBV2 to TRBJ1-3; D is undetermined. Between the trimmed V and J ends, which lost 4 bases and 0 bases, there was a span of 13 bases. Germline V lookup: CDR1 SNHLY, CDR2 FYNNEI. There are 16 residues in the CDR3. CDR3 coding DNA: TGTGCCAGCAGTGTTTTGCGGGTTAGCTCTGGAAACACCATATATTTT. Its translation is CASSVLRVSSGNTIYF.

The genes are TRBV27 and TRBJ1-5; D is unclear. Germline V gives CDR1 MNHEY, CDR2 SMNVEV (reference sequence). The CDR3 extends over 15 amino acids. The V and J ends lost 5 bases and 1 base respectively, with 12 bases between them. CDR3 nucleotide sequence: TGTGCCAGCAGTCAACTGACGGGGAGCAATCAGCCCCAGCATTTT. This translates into CASSQLTGSNQPQHF.